This paragraph reports one T cell receptor (beta chain). No antigen is known for it. This sample is drawn from a study of T cells after yellow fever vaccination. Overall study: With SMART-Seq v4 Ultra Low Input, the fractions containing low cell numbers were prepared.

Whole-study findings and limits: A minor fraction of clonotypes spanned both CD4 and CD8 compartments.

Germline CDR1 SGHRS, CDR2 YFSETQ. The germline V and J ends were trimmed by 3 bases and 2 bases, with 11 bases remaining between them. The CDR3 covers 15 residues. Each CDR3 protein is one row after TCRdb ran MiXCR on the 5' RACE reads. The sample comprises 300,000 or so distinct CDR3 sequences, 8.7% of which are singletons, and over 3% rests with the top ten. The sequenced sample was CD4+ T cells sorted from PBMCs, obtained 5 days after the yellow fever booster vaccination. This chain links TRBV5-1 with TRBJ1-4, with D perhaps matching TRBD1 (5 bases). The TCR originated in a man younger than 35 who received the YFV17D yellow fever vaccine. The CDR3: CASSSGDFTNEKLFF. The CDR3 nucleotides are TGCGCCAGCAGCTCCGGGGACTTTACTAATGAAAAACTGTTTTTT.